This T cell receptor beta chain was identified in a study of shared clonotypes between healthy human individuals. CDR3 length equals 14 residues. Trimming took 4 bases from V and 3 from J; bases not matched to a gene: 5. Germline CDR1 reads SGHNT; CDR2 reads YYREEE (reference sequence). The protocol was immunoSEQ multiplex PCR, while the TCRdb copy is restricted to in-frame clones and leaves out a portion. The repertoire holds some 1 million clones, with more than 65% as singletons. The genes are TRBV5-4 and TRBJ2-5, with 8 bases matching TRBD1. The sample was memory CD4+ T cells sorted from blood. The subset here: CD45RA-negative fraction. The clonotype comes from a man aged 18 to 30 in good health. Here the CDR3 reads CASSLKTGEETQYF. The DNA for the CDR3 is TGTGCCAGCAGCCTGAAGACAGGGGAAGAGACCCAGTACTTC.